This entry lists 32 T cell receptor beta chains sequenced from one sample in a study of blood T cells in healthy people across ages. A second PCR, run for about 6 to 12 cycles, used a sample-barcoded 5' primer plus a J-beta primer mix. In TCRdb, the 5' RACE reads were re-called with MiXCR into one record per CDR3 protein. The sample yields around 900,000 distinct CDR3 sequences, roughly 51% seen once. Source material: blood. Every receptor here comes from a woman aged 55-75 years in good health.

The chain couples TRBV7-2 to TRBJ1-1; 9 bases line up with TRBD1. Looked up from germline, CDR1 is SGHTA and CDR2 is FQGNSA. This CDR3 contains 15 residues. Trimming at V came to 3 bases and at J to 5 bases, leaving 7 bases not matched to a gene. CDR3 DNA: TGTGCCAGCAGCTTGCACAGGGGGCGGAGGACTGAAGCTTTCTTT. Translating gives CASSLHRGRRTEAFF.

In this sample, this clonotype turned up a few times. CDR3 sequence: CSALNRDRAYNEQFF. The CDR3 DNA reads TGCAGTGCCCTGAACCGGGACAGAGCTTACAATGAGCAGTTCTTC. The chain is built from TRBV20-1 and TRBJ2-1; 7 positions agree with TRBD1. The V segment lost 6 bases and the J segment 4 bases; nucleotides outside the gene matches: 12. This CDR3 spans 15 amino acids. Germline values: CDR1 DFQATT, CDR2 SNEGSKA (reference sequence).

This sequence joins TRBV21-1 and TRBJ2-3. TRBV21-1 is marked as a pseudogene. There are 13 residues in the CDR3. The CDR3 protein is CASFRAGMGSQYF. DNA of the CDR3: TGTGCCAGCTTCAGAGCGGGAATGGGTTCGCAGTATTTT.

V usage is TRBV4-1 and J usage is TRBJ1-2; D unresolved. The CDR3 loop spans 13 amino acids. V dropped 2 bases and J dropped 6 bases, with 10 bases sitting between them. Germline assignment: CDR1 MGHRA and CDR2 YSYEKL. DNA for the CDR3: TGCGCCAGCAGCCAAACAGTAATTCATGGCTACACCTTC. Translation gives CASSQTVIHGYTF.

The chain joins TRBV20-1 to TRBJ2-7; D not resolved. This CDR3 is 14 amino acids long. The germline gives CDR1 DFQATT, CDR2 SNEGSKA (reference sequence). Trimming stripped 3 bases from V and 0 bases from J, with 12 bases between. The CDR3 region is CSASSGLTSYEQYF. The CDR3 DNA sequence: TGCAGTGCTAGTAGTGGATTAACCTCCTACGAGCAGTACTTC.

The rearrangement joins TRBV7-8 to TRBJ1-2, with a tentative D call TRBD1 (5 bases). V was cut by 4 bases and J by 2 bases, with 11 bases left in between. This CDR3 contains 14 residues. Germline V gene lookup returns CDR1 SGHVS and CDR2 FQNEAQ. The CDR3 here is CASSSMGGNYGYTF. CDR3 DNA sequence: TGTGCCAGCAGCTCCATGGGGGGGAACTATGGCTACACCTTC.

To note about this clonotype: This is likely an artifact of a read error, given a far larger clone one base away. The chain is built from TRBV7-9 and TRBJ2-7; a possible D gene is TRBD1 (6 bases). The CDR3 sequence is 12 residues long. From germline, CDR1 is SEHNR and CDR2 FQNEAQ (reference sequence). Written as DNA, the CDR3 is TGTGCCGGCAGCCCACAGGGCTACGAGCAGTACTTC. Translation gives CAGSPQGYEQYF.

This chain uses TRBV28 with TRBJ2-5; no firm D call. The germline V and J ends were trimmed by 3 bases and 4 bases, with 15 bases remaining between them. Germline CDR1 MDHEN, CDR2 SYDVKM. The CDR3 spans 15 residues. CDR3: CASSFGVGSGETQYF. Written as DNA, the CDR3 is TGTGCCAGCAGTTTTGGCGTCGGATCTGGAGAGACCCAGTACTTC.

The V call is TRBV20-1, the J call TRBJ1-4; no firm D call. CDR1 and CDR2 (germline): DFQATT, SNEGSKA (reference sequence). The CDR3 runs 14 residues. Deletions cut 6 bases from V and 0 bases from J, with 11 bases between. CDR3 protein: CSALTAATNEKLFF. The CDR3 coding sequence is TGCAGTGCCCTTACAGCAGCAACTAATGAAAAACTGTTTTTT.

CDR3 in amino acids: CASSLEGASDHNEQYF. The CDR3 DNA reads as TGTGCCAGCAGCTTAGAGGGGGCTAGCGACCACAATGAGCAGTACTTC. The chain couples TRBV7-2 to TRBJ2-7; D perhaps matches TRBD1 (7 bases). CDR1 SGHTA and CDR2 FQGNSA come from the germline V gene. Trimming shortened V by 1 base and J by 7 bases, and 20 bases separated the two germline ends. The CDR3 sequence is 16 residues long. The entire variable domain, with the rest obtained from reference TRBV7-2 and TRBJ2-7, is as follows: GAGVSQSPSNKVTEKGKDVELRCDPISGHTALYWYRQSLGQGLEFLIYFQGNSAPDKSGLPSDRFSAERTGGSVSTLTIQRTQQEDSAVYLCASSLEGASDHNEQYFGPGTRLTVT.

This clonotype appeared a single time. CDR3 coding DNA: TGCAGCTCGGGGTCCGAAGCCAAAAACATTCAGTACTTC. This sequence encodes CSSGSEAKNIQYF. The chain links TRBV29-1 to TRBJ2-4, with D possibly being TRBD2 (5 bases). With 8 bases removed from V and 0 bases from J, the gap between germline ends came to 11 bases. In germline, CDR1 is SQVTM, CDR2 ANQGSEA. The CDR3 loop spans 13 amino acids.

The chain joins TRBV6-5 to TRBJ2-1, with D unclear. V lost 0 bases and J lost 2, with 11 bases in between. The germline gives CDR1 MNHEY, CDR2 SVGAGI. CDR3 length equals 16 residues. The CDR3 region is CASSYSRRYTYNEQFF. The DNA of the CDR3 is TGTGCCAGCAGTTACTCGCGCCGTTACACCTACAATGAGCAGTTCTTC.

The J gene is TRBJ2-5, the V gene TRBV10-3; tentatively, D is TRBD1 (6 bases). The J call is in doubt because the DNA end fits TRBJ2-7 better. This CDR3 is 15 amino acids long. From germline, CDR1 is ENHRY and CDR2 SYGVKD. CDR3 in DNA: TGTGCCATCAGTGACCACGGTACACAGGGTGGCGAGCAGTACTTC. Translating it yields CAISDHGTQGGEQYF.

This clonotype was seen only a few times. For the CDR3, the DNA is TGCAGCGTTGAGATCAGGGTCAATGAGCAGTTCTTC. Residues: CSVEIRVNEQFF. V is TRBV29-1 and J is TRBJ2-1; a possible D gene is TRBD1 (5 bases). Trimming removed 3 bases from V and 6 bases from J, with 9 bases in between. The germline CDR1 and CDR2 sequences are SQVTM and ANQGSEA. The CDR3 loop spans 12 amino acids.

The V gene is TRBV7-2, the J gene TRBJ1-4; 8 bases line up with TRBD1. The germline gives CDR1 SGHTA, CDR2 FQGNSA. The CDR3 totals 14 residues. V lost 5 bases and J lost 8; bases outside the gene matches: 7. The CDR3 is CASSPWTGTEKLFF. In DNA form, the CDR3 reads TGTGCCAGCAGCCCCTGGACAGGGACGGAAAAACTGTTTTTT.

This chain joins TRBV12-3 or TRBV12-4 and TRBJ2-1; 12 nucleotides line up with TRBD2. J was trimmed by 4 bases and V by 2 bases; bases with no gene match: 9. This CDR3 comprises 18 residues. The DNA of the CDR3 is TGTGCCAGCAGTTTAAGGGGGACTAGCGGGTGGAGGTACAATGAGCAGTTCTTC. This encodes CASSLRGTSGWRYNEQFF.

The chain combines TRBV20-1 with TRBJ2-7, with 8 bases matching TRBD1. CDR1 is DFQATT, CDR2 SNEGSKA, per germline (reference sequence). V lost 1 base and J lost 1; bases outside the gene matches: 21. The CDR3 runs 20 residues. For the CDR3, the DNA is TGCAGTGCTAGAGGCCCCGAGAGGGGGAACAGGGGGTTATTTTCCTACGAGCAGTACTTC. The encoded protein is CSARGPERGNRGLFSYEQYF.

As for this clonotype: A much larger clone is a single base away; this may be a read error. This chain joins TRBV7-3 and TRBJ2-3, with TRBD1 matching 7 bases. The V gene's germline CDR1 is SGHTA and CDR2 FQGTGA. With V trimmed by 8 bases and J by 4 bases, 9 bases remained unmatched. The CDR3 has 14 amino acids. CDR3 sequence (DNA): TGTGCCAGCCGACAGGGTACGGTCGCAGATACGCAGTATTTT. It yields the protein CASRQGTVADTQYF.

The V call is TRBV5-1, the J call TRBJ2-5, with 9 bases that match TRBD2. The CDR3 extends over 10 amino acids. Trimming removed 5 bases from V and 11 bases from J; junction bases left unmatched: 1. The germline V gene has CDR1 SGHRS and CDR2 YFSETQ. The CDR3 coding sequence is TGCGCCAGCAGTAGCGGGAGACAGTACTTC. This translates into CASSSGRQYF. The full variable domain, in which reference TRBV5-1 and TRBJ2-5 provide the parts outside the CDR3, is KAGVTQTPRYLIKTRGQQVTLSCSPISGHRSVSWYQQTPGQGLQFLFEYFSETQRNKGNFPGRFSGRQFSNSRSEMNVSTLELGDSALYLCASSSGRQYFGPGTRLLVL.

This clonotype was detected a few times. The chain recombines TRBV12-3 or TRBV12-4 with TRBJ2-3, with 16 bases fitting TRBD2. V was clipped by 5 bases and J by 8 bases; unmatched bases: 10. CDR3 size: 17 residues. Here the CDR3 reads CASSTGTSGRAVITQYF. In DNA, the CDR3 is TGTGCCAGCAGTACCGGGACTAGCGGGAGGGCCGTTATTACGCAGTATTTT.

The chain has TRBV12-3 or TRBV12-4 and TRBJ1-5; D possibly corresponds to TRBD1 (5 bases). The CDR3 runs 14 residues. V lost 5 bases and J lost 3, with 11 bases in between. The CDR3, as DNA: TGTGCCAGCAGTATCCGACAGAACAATCAGCCCCAGCATTTT. Amino acid sequence: CASSIRQNNQPQHF.

In this sample, this clonotype turned up a few times. The V and J genes are TRBV4-1 and TRBJ2-7; 7 bases are a match to TRBD1. Trimming cost V 0 bases and J 1 base; bases outside gene matches: 6. This CDR3 contains 16 residues. Germline lookup yields CDR1 MGHRA and CDR2 YSYEKL. DNA of the CDR3: TGCGCCAGCAGCCAAGATATCCGGGACAGTTCCTACGAGCAGTACTTC. It encodes CASSQDIRDSSYEQYF.

The chain's CDR3 is CASRKNAGGVWGHTF. DNA of the CDR3: TGTGCCAGTAGAAAGAATGCCGGCGGGGTTTGGGGCCACACCTTC. This chain uses TRBV12-3 or TRBV12-4 with TRBJ1-2, with D tentatively TRBD1 (5 bases). This CDR3 contains 15 residues. V was clipped by 9 bases and J by 12 bases, with 29 bases between them.

This clonotype was picked up a small number of times. The chain links TRBV6-2 or TRBV6-3 to TRBJ2-4; D remains ambiguous. Per germline, CDR1 MNHEY and CDR2 SVGEGT. This CDR3 has 13 residues. The V end lost 7 bases, the J end lost 0 bases, and 7 bases lay between the germline ends. CDR3 nucleotides: TGTGCCAGCATTGGGATAGCCAAAAACATTCAGTACTTC. Translated: CASIGIAKNIQYF.

In its sample, this clonotype was seen a few times. This rearrangement joins TRBV12-3 or TRBV12-4 to TRBJ2-5; 10 bases are a match to TRBD1. V lost 3 bases and J lost 4; bases outside the gene matches: 14. The CDR3 is 18 amino acids. CDR3 nucleotide sequence: TGTGCCAGCAGTTTTCCCCTCCTCCGGGACAGGGGTAGAGAGACCCAGTACTTC. Protein: CASSFPLLRDRGRETQYF.

This chain uses TRBV28 with TRBJ2-7, with TRBD1 matching 7 bases. The ends lost 6 bases at V and 0 bases at J; junction bases unmatched: 8. The germline gives CDR1 MDHEN, CDR2 SYDVKM. The CDR3 length is 15 residues. CDR3 sequence: CASSQTGTLSYEQYF. The CDR3 DNA follows: TGTGCCAGCAGCCAGACAGGGACCCTCTCCTACGAGCAGTACTTC.

Within the sample, this clonotype is large. The CDR3 DNA is TGCAGTGCCTTGGGGTATACGAACTATGGCTACACCTTC. Protein: CSALGYTNYGYTF. The chain carries TRBV20-1 and TRBJ1-2; no clear D. The CDR3 length is 13 residues. Deletions cut 6 bases from V and 2 bases from J, with 13 bases between. Germline values: CDR1 DFQATT, CDR2 SNEGSKA (reference sequence).

In its sample, this clonotype was seen once. This rearrangement joins TRBV12-3 or TRBV12-4 to TRBJ2-1, with TRBD1 matching over 8 bases. Trimming removed 3 bases from V and 7 bases from J; junction bases left unmatched: 5. This CDR3 region has 14 residues. The chain's CDR3 is CASSLRRGPNEQFF. CDR3 nucleotide sequence: TGTGCCAGCAGTTTGCGCAGGGGGCCGAATGAGCAGTTCTTC.

The rearrangement links TRBV20-1 to TRBJ2-4; 7 bases match TRBD2. The CDR3 consists of 16 residues. The germline gives CDR1 DFQATT, CDR2 SNEGSKA (reference sequence). The V and J ends lost 6 bases and 13 bases, in that order; junction bases with no gene match: 24. The CDR3 DNA sequence: TGCAGTGCAATCAGCGAGCGGGAAGATTCCTACAATGAGCAGTACTTC. This encodes CSAISEREDSYNEQYF.

CDR3: CASSLVGESTDTQYF. The CDR3 DNA is TGTGCCAGCAGCTTGGTTGGGGAGAGCACAGATACGCAGTATTTT. The rearrangement uses TRBV7-8 and TRBJ2-3; maybe TRBD2 (5 bases). CDR1 SGHVS and CDR2 FQNEAQ come from the germline V gene. Trimming stripped 3 bases from V and 0 bases from J, with 10 bases between. CDR3 size: 15 residues.

The chain couples TRBV20-1 to TRBJ2-1; TRBD2 matches at 9 bases. Losses at the gene ends were 3 bases for V and 4 bases for J; bases not matched to a gene: 4. Germline lookup yields CDR1 DFQATT and CDR2 SNEGSKA (reference sequence). The CDR3 consists of 14 residues. The CDR3 loop reads CSAREREDYNEQFF. The CDR3 nucleotides are TGCAGTGCTAGGGAGCGGGAGGATTACAATGAGCAGTTCTTC.

This clonotype was seen a handful of times. This sequence joins TRBV27 and TRBJ2-6, with 8 bases fitting TRBD1. The CDR3 totals 18 residues. V dropped 5 bases and J dropped 0; count of bases not matched to a gene: 9. CDR1 is MNHEY and CDR2 is SMNVEV in the germline V gene (reference sequence). The CDR3 region is CASSPGQGITSGANVLTF. In DNA, the CDR3 is TGTGCCAGCAGTCCCGGACAGGGAATAACCTCTGGGGCCAACGTCCTGACTTTC. Supplemented by reference TRBV27 and TRBJ2-6, the full variable domain reads EAQVTQNPRYLITVTGKKLTVTCSQNMNHEYMSWYRQDPGLGLRQIYYSMNVEVTDKGDVPEGYKVSRKEKRNFPLILESPSPNQTSLYFCASSPGQGITSGANVLTFGAGSRLTVL.